Listed below are T cell receptor beta chains from one sample, sequenced in a study of cytomegalovirus exposure and HLA in healthy donors. Generated by immunoSEQ multiplex PCR, the TCRdb table keeps only in-frame clones and is missing some. There are 90,000 or so clones in the sample; roughly 70% occur only once, and around 16% lies in the top ten. Sequenced sample: PBMCs. These receptors all come from a woman aged 50 to 60 in good health and CMV-seropositive. Each CDR3 is given with its conserved first and last residue. Size is omitted from some rows. Given values are once, few, many or a class for expanded clones.

j_gene	len	abundance	v_gene	CDR3aa
TRBJ1-2	14	.	TRBV11-2	CASSSTGPNYGYTF
TRBJ2-3	14	.	TRBV4-2	CASSQREIIDTQYF
TRBJ1-4	14	.	TRBV30	CAWGTQVTNEKLFF
TRBJ2-1	16	few	TRBV7-9	CASSLLDRQTYNEQFF
TRBJ2-1	15	.	TRBV7-2	CASSLGLAGGIQQFF
TRBJ2-7	15	.	TRBV19	CASSETGTASYEQYF
TRBJ1-5	13	.	TRBV4-3	CASSQVQGEPQHF
TRBJ1-1	16	.	TRBV18	CASSPGTGDGNTEAFF
TRBJ2-5	19	.	TRBV5-6	CASSWGFRTVASGQETQYF
TRBJ2-2	13	few	TRBV25-1	CASSEMGPGELFF
TRBJ2-3	15	.	TRBV7-9	CASSNGTGFLSTQYF
TRBJ1-1	13	.	TRBV7-9	CASSPQVNTEAFF
TRBJ2-1	17	.	TRBV19	CASRNPRLAGGYNEQFF
TRBJ2-7	12	.	TRBV30	CAWQATAYEQYF
TRBJ1-6	13	.	TRBV4-3	CASSLDRGRALHF
TRBJ2-3	16	.	TRBV4-1	CASSQARDYGGDTQYF
TRBJ2-7	15	few	TRBV7-2	CASSRRQGSSYEQYF